Listed below are T cell receptor beta chains from one sample, sequenced in a study of radiation and T cells in renal cell carcinoma. The protocol was immunoSEQ multiplex PCR, while the TCRdb copy is restricted to in-frame clones and leaves out a portion. In the table there are roughly 58,000 clones, around three quarters of which are singletons. The sequencing used blood, collected from a patient whose treatment included radiotherapy and nephrectomy. Receptor source: a man aged 55-75 years with renal cell carcinoma. CDR3s include the opening cysteine and the closing phenylalanine or tryptophan. A D gene is named only where the DNA matches it firmly. Not every row has a clone size; where given, it reads once, few, many or a size class.

v_call	clone_size	j_call	cdr3_length	d_call	cdr3_nt	cdr3_aa
TRBV5-6	NA	TRBJ2-5	14	NA	TGTGCCAGCAGCTTAACCGGGTCTCAAGAGACCCAGTACTTC	CASSLTGSQETQYF
TRBV11-2	few	TRBJ2-2	16	NA	TGTGCCAGCAGCTTAGGTACCCTGGGTCGGACCGGGGAGCTGTTTTTT	CASSLGTLGRTGELFF
TRBV5-4	NA	TRBJ2-5	15	TRBD2	TGTGCCAGCAGCTACCGGACTAGCGGGGACGAGACCCAGTACTTC	CASSYRTSGDETQYF
TRBV28	NA	TRBJ1-2	13	NA	TGTGCCATCGACCTGGGACTGAACTATGGCTACACCTTC	CAIDLGLNYGYTF
TRBV10-3	NA	TRBJ2-6	16	NA	TGTGCCATCAGTGAGGAAACGGCCTCTGGGGCCAACGTCCTGACTTTC	CAISEETASGANVLTF
TRBV7-8	NA	TRBJ2-7	17	TRBD1	TGTGCCAGCAGCTTCTCCGGGCAGAGGGACAGCCCCTACGAGCAGTACTTC	CASSFSGQRDSPYEQYF
TRBV11-2	NA	TRBJ2-7	15	NA	TGTGCCAGCAGCCTCGTCGGGGACGTCTCCTACGAGCAGTACTTC	CASSLVGDVSYEQYF
TRBV28	few	TRBJ1-2	14	NA	TGTGCCAGCAGCTCCAGTCCCCTTAACTATGGCTACACCTTC	CASSSSPLNYGYTF
TRBV6-5	NA	TRBJ2-3	15	NA	TGTGCCAGCAGTTCGCCCCAAGGGGGCACAGATACGCAGTATTTT	CASSSPQGGTDTQYF
TRBV27	once	TRBJ1-2	15	NA	TGTGCCAGCAGTCCGGGCCAGGGGCGGACCTATGGCTACACCTTC	CASSPGQGRTYGYTF
TRBV19	NA	TRBJ1-1	15	NA	TGTGCCAGTAGTATGGTAAGAATCGGTGGGACTGAAGCTTTCTTT	CASSMVRIGGTEAFF
TRBV2	NA	TRBJ1-2	12	NA	TGTGCCAGCAGTCTGACTTCGGCGGGCTACACCTTC	CASSLTSAGYTF
TRBV2	NA	TRBJ1-4	14	NA	TGTGCCAGCAGTCGTCGCGAGGAGGAAGAAAAACTGTTTTTT	CASSRREEEEKLFF
TRBV9	NA	TRBJ1-1	15	TRBD1	TGTGCCAGCAGCGTAGGACAGGGGGCGAGGTCTGAAGCTTTCTTT	CASSVGQGARSEAFF
TRBV7-3	NA	TRBJ1-2	17	NA	TGTGCCAGCAGCTTCACCCCGGGGAGTGACCTCGAAGGCGGCTACACCTTC	CASSFTPGSDLEGGYTF
TRBV19	once	TRBJ2-5	14	NA	TGTGCCAGTAGTATACGCCTAGCTGGTGAGACCCAGTACTTC	CASSIRLAGETQYF
TRBV9	NA	TRBJ1-1	13	NA	TGTGCCAGCAGCTCCTTTGGAGCGGGGGAAGCTTTCTTT	CASSSFGAGEAFF
TRBV11-3	NA	TRBJ2-1	18	NA	TGTGCCAGCAGCCCCTTTAGAGGGGGTCCGACGTATTACAATGAGCAGTTCTTC	CASSPFRGGPTYYNEQFF
TRBV6-1	NA	TRBJ1-6	14	NA	TGTGCCAGCAGTGAAGACTGGAATAATTCACCCCTCCACTTT	CASSEDWNNSPLHF
TRBV18	NA	TRBJ1-4	16	TRBD1	TGTGCCAGCTCACCACCACGGGACAGGGGGGATGAAAAACTGTTTTTT	CASSPPRDRGDEKLFF
TRBV6-5	NA	TRBJ2-7	15	TRBD2	TGTGCCAGCAGTTTCGCGCGACTAGCGGGCTACGAGCAGTACTTC	CASSFARLAGYEQYF
TRBV11-1	few	TRBJ2-1	16	TRBD2	TGTGCCAGCAGCTTAGTTTCGGGACTAGCGGGAGGCGAGCAGTTCTTC	CASSLVSGLAGGEQFF
TRBV7-2	NA	TRBJ2-5	15	NA	TGTGCCAGCAGCTTAGGCGGGGTACTCCAAGAGACCCAGTACTTC	CASSLGGVLQETQYF
TRBV7-1	NA	TRBJ1-4	15	NA	TGTGCCAGCAGCTTTTTGGGGGCGCGAGATGAAAAACTGTTTTTT	CASSFLGARDEKLFF
TRBV5-6	NA	TRBJ1-2	14	NA	TGTGCCAGCAGCTTGGCAGGGAAGGACTATGGCTACACCTTC	CASSLAGKDYGYTF
TRBV6-4	few	TRBJ2-2	14	NA	TGTGCCAGCAGATTTCAGGGGAGTACCGGGGAGCTGTTTTTT	CASRFQGSTGELFF